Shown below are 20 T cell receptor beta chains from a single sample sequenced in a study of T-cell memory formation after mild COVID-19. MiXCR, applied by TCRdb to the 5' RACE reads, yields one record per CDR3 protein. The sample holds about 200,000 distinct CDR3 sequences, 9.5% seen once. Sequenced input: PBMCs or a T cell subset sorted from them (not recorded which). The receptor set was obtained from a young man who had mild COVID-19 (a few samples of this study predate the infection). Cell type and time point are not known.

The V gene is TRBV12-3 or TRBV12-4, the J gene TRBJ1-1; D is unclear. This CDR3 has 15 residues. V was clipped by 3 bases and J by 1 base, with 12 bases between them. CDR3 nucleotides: TGTGCCAGCAGTTTCCACCTCGCAGGGAACACTGAAGCTTTCTTT. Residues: CASSFHLAGNTEAFF.

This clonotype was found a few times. The CDR3 DNA reads as TGTGCCAGCAGTTCATCGGCAGGGGGCGGCTATGGCTACACCTTC. Translated, it gives CASSSSAGGGYGYTF. The rearrangement links TRBV12-3 or TRBV12-4 to TRBJ1-2; 8 bases map to TRBD1. V gave up 4 bases and J gave up 4 bases; unmatched junction bases: 8. The CDR3 totals 15 residues.

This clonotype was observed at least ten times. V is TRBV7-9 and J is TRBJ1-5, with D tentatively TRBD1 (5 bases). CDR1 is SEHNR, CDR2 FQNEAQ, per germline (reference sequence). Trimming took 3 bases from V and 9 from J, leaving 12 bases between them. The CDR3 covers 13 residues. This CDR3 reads CASSLGQGGPQHF. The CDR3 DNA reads TGTGCCAGCAGCTTGGGCCAGGGAGGGCCCCAGCATTTT.

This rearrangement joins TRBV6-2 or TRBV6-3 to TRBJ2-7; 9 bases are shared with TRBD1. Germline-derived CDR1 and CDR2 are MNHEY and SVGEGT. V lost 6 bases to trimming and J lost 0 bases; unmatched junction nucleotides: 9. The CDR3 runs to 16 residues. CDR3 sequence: CASRFSGTGPSYEQYF. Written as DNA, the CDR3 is TGTGCCAGCAGATTTTCCGGGACAGGGCCCTCCTACGAGCAGTACTTC.

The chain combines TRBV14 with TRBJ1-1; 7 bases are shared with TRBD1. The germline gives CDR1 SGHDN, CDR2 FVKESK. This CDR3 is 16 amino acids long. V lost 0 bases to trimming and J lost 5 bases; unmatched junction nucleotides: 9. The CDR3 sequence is CASSQDLRQGDTEAFF. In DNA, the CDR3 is TGTGCCAGCAGCCAAGATCTCCGACAGGGAGATACTGAAGCTTTCTTT. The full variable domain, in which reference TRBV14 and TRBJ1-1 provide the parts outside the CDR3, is EAGVTQFPSHSVIEKGQTVTLRCDPISGHDNLYWYRRVMGKEIKFLLHFVKESKQDESGMPNNRFLAERTGGTYSTLKVQPAELEDSGVYFCASSQDLRQGDTEAFFGQGTRLTVV.

CDR3 region: CAWSGQGEQPQHF. CDR3 DNA sequence: TGTGCCTGGAGTGGGCAGGGGGAACAGCCCCAGCATTTT. The rearrangement links TRBV30 to TRBJ1-5, with 7 bases lining up with TRBD1. The CDR3 sequence is 13 residues long. Germline loops: CDR1 GTSNPN, CDR2 SVGIG (reference sequence). The V segment lost 1 base and the J segment 7 bases; nucleotides outside the gene matches: 4.

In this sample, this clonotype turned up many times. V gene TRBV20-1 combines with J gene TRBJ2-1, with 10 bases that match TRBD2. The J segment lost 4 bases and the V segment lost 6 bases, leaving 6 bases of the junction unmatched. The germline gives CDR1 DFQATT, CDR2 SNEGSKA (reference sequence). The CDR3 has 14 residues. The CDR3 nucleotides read TGCAGTGCCACCCCAGCGGGGGGGTACAATGAGCAGTTCTTC. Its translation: CSATPAGGYNEQFF.

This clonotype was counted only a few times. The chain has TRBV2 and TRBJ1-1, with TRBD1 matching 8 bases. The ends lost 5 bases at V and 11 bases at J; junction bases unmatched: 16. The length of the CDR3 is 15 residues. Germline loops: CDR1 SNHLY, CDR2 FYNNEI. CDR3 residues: CASSQPGTGGYWAFF. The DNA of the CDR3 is TGTGCCAGCAGTCAACCGGGGACAGGCGGTTACTGGGCTTTCTTT.

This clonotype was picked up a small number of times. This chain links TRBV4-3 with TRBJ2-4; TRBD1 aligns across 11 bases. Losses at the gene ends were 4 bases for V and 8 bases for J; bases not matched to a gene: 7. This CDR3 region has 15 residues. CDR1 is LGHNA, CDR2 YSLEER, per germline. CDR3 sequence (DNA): TGCGCCAGCAGCCGCGGACAGGGGGCGTTCGACATTCAGTACTTC. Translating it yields CASSRGQGAFDIQYF.

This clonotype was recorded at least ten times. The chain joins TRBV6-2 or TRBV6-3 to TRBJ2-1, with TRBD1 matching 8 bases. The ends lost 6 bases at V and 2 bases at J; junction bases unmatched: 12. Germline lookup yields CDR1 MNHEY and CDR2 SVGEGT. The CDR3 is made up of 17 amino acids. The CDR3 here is CASSDRTGLLTYNEQFF. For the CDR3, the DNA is TGTGCCAGCAGCGATAGGACAGGGCTGTTGACCTACAATGAGCAGTTCTTC.

Here the CDR3 DNA reads TGTGCCAGCAGCTTAGCGGGGGTGCTCACAGATACGCAGTATTTT. Translated: CASSLAGVLTDTQYF. The chain carries TRBV28 and TRBJ2-3; 9 bases line up with TRBD2. The V gene end was trimmed by 6 bases and the J gene end by 2 bases; junction bases not matched to a gene: 6. This CDR3 spans 15 amino acids. The germline V gene has CDR1 MDHEN and CDR2 SYDVKM. The whole variable domain, filled in from reference TRBV28 and TRBJ2-3, reads DVKVTQSSRYLVKRTGEKVFLECVQDMDHENMFWYRQDPGLGLRLIYFSYDVKMKEKGDIPEGYSVSREKKERFSLILESASTNQTSMYLCASSLAGVLTDTQYFGPGTRLTVL.

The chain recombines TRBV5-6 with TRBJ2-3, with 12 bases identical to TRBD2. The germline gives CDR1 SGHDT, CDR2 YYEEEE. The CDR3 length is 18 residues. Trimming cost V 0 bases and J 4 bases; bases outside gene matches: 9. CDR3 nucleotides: TGTGCCAGCAGCTTGGTTCTAGCGGGGGGGCCGGGGCCAGATACGCAGTATTTT. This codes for CASSLVLAGGPGPDTQYF.

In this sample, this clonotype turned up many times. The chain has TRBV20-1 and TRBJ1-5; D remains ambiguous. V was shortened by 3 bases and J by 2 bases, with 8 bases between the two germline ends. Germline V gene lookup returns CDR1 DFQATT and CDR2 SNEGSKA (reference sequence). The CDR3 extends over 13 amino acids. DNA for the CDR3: TGCAGTGCTAGGTCTAGTGGCAATCAGCCCCAGCATTTT. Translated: CSARSSGNQPQHF.

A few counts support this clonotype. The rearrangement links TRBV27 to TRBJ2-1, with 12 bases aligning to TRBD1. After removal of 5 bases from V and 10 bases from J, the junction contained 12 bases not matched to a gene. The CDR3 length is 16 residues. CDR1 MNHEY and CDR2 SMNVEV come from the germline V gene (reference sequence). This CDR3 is CASSPFGTGGSLEQFF. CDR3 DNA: TGTGCCAGCAGTCCATTCGGGACAGGGGGCTCATTGGAGCAGTTCTTC.

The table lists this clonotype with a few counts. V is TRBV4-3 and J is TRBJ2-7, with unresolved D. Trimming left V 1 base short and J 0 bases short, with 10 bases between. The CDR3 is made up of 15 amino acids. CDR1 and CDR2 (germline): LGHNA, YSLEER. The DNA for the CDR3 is TGCGCCAGCAGCCAAGGAATGGGCGGCTCCTACGAGCAGTACGTC. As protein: CASSQGMGGSYEQYV.

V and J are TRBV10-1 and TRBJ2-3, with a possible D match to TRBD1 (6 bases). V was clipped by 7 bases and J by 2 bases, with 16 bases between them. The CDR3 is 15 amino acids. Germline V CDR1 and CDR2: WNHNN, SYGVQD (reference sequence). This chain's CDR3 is CASTSQGNPTDTQYF. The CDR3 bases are TGCGCCAGCACATCGCAGGGGAACCCCACAGATACGCAGTATTTT.

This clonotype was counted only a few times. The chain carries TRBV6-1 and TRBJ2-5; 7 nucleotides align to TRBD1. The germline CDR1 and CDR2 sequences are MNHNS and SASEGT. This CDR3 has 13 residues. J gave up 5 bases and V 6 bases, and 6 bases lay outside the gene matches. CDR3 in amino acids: CASRARGPETQYF. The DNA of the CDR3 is TGTGCCAGCAGGGCGAGGGGGCCTGAGACCCAGTACTTC.

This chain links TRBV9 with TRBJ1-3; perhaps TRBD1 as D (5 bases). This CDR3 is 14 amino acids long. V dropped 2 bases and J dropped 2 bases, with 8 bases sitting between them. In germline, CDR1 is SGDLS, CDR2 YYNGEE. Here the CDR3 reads CASSVGGTGNTIYF. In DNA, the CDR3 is TGTGCCAGCAGCGTGGGGGGGACTGGAAACACCATATATTTT.

This CDR3 reads CASSLSGNTIYF. CDR3 nucleotide sequence: TGTGCCAGCAGCCTATCTGGAAACACCATATATTTT. The rearrangement links TRBV14 to TRBJ1-3; D is ambiguous. V lost 4 bases, J lost 1 base, and 2 bases lay in between. The germline gives CDR1 SGHDN, CDR2 FVKESK. There are 12 residues in the CDR3.

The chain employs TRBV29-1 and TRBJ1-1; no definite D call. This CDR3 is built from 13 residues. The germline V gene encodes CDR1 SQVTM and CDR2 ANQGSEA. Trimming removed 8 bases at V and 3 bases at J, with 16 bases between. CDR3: CSISHVRDTEAFF. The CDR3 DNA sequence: TGCAGCATTTCGCACGTCCGAGACACTGAAGCTTTCTTT. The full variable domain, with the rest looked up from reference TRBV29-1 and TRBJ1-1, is SAVISQKPSRDICQRGTSLTIQCQVDSQVTMMFWYRQQPGQSLTLIATANQGSEATYESGFVIDKFPISRPNLTFSTLTVSNMSPEDSSIYLCSISHVRDTEAFFGQGTRLTVV.